This is a list of T cell receptor beta chains from one sample in a study of CD8 T cells in Susac syndrome. Using its own MiXCR run on the immunoSEQ multiplex PCR reads, TCRdb lists one record per CDR3 protein. Of some 94,000 distinct CDR3 sequences detected, just under 95% appear once; the ten largest clones hold about 0.28%. Sequencing was done on a sample of CD4+ T cells from PBMCs. Receptors originate from a human donor with Susac syndrome. Each CDR3 is given with its conserved first and last residue.

j_call v_call cdr3_aa
TRBJ2-4 TRBV25-1 CASSEGSGGAKNIQYF
TRBJ1-1 TRBV30 CAWRWTGGTEAFF
TRBJ1-2 TRBV7-6 CASSLGGRGHGYTF
TRBJ2-5 TRBV29-1 CSAGQSYQETQYF
TRBJ1-2 TRBV30 CAWSSGGGYTF
TRBJ2-1 TRBV7-8 CASSRDRDNEQFF
TRBJ1-5 TRBV5-6 CASSIGTPPNQPQHF
TRBJ1-1 TRBV4-1 CASNQGDTEAFF
TRBJ1-5 TRBV7-7 CASSPGRDQPQHF
TRBJ2-5 TRBV29-1 CSVESLAEATQYF
TRBJ2-2 TRBV4-1 CASSQEVSGSGELFF
TRBJ2-5 TRBV2 CASSEVKGYGTQYF
TRBJ2-7 TRBV15 CATSREGIYEQYF
TRBJ2-3 TRBV6-5 CASRPGQATDTQYF
TRBJ2-5 TRBV29-1 CSTRRGGFQETQYF
TRBJ2-1 TRBV7-3 CASSPGGYNEQFF
TRBJ1-5 TRBV30 CAWSQKTGLGSNQPQHF
TRBJ2-1 TRBV3-1 CASSQGIRGGAGNEQFF
TRBJ1-2 TRBV9 CASSVASKGDGYTF
TRBJ2-1 TRBV7-3 CASSLLPGLIYEQFF
TRBJ2-3 TRBV29-1 CSQTSGGAPDTQYF
TRBJ2-1 TRBV12-3/TRBV12-4 CASSLAGANNEQFF